The T cell receptor beta chain under discussion was sequenced for a study of blood T cell repertoires in COVID-19. Study in general: Nucleic acid was either cDNA or gDNA, and it came from T cells, B-cell-depleted T cells, or PBMCs.

As originally analysed: Using reference gene primer amplification, nucleated cell counts were estimated. Sequenced by immunoSEQ multiplex PCR; TCRdb stores in-frame clones only, minus some. V and J calls and clone size come straight from that table; D and trimming were deduced from the DNA. Among around 62,000 clones listed, roughly 90% were seen once. Germline V gene sequence: CDR1 LNHDA, CDR2 SQIVND (reference sequence). The length of the CDR3 is 15 residues. The V and J ends lost 5 bases and 8 bases, in that order; junction bases with no gene match: 10. Specimen: peripheral blood. This TCR was recovered from a human donor in a cohort sampled during active COVID-19. The chain couples TRBV19 to TRBJ2-4; 9 bases align to TRBD1. The CDR3 DNA sequence: TGTGCCAGTAGTGAAGGGTGGGGACAGGGTTACATTCAGTACTTC. Translated: CASSEGWGQGYIQYF.